One and the same sample provided the 22 T cell receptor beta chains below, sequenced in a study of technical replicates of blood from a handful of donors. The method was immunoSEQ multiplex PCR; TCRdb's version includes in-frame clones alone and lacks a portion of them. The repertoire holds approximately 76,000 clones, with roughly 85% as singletons. The sample consisted of PBMCs. Receptors originate from a human donor in good health. Some clones in this sample may be carry-over from other donors' samples.

This chain connects TRBV27 to TRBJ1-4; perhaps TRBD1 as D (6 bases). Trimming stripped 5 bases from V and 2 bases from J, with 12 bases between. Germline CDR1 reads MNHEY; CDR2 reads SMNVEV (reference sequence). This CDR3 spans 15 amino acids. The CDR3 bases are TGTGCCAGCAGTCTGGACAGTTCGACTAATGAAAAACTGTTTTTT. This codes for CASSLDSSTNEKLFF.

The chain combines TRBV7-6 with TRBJ2-2; D uncertain. Per germline, CDR1 SGHVS and CDR2 FNYEAQ. The CDR3 runs to 14 residues. Trimming pared 6 bases from V and 4 bases from J, leaving 12 bases between. The CDR3 is CASRPGASTGELFF. The DNA of the CDR3 is TGTGCCAGCAGGCCGGGTGCCAGCACCGGGGAGCTGTTTTTT. Drawing the rest from reference TRBV7-6 and TRBJ2-2, the complete variable domain is GAGVSQSPRYKVTKRGQDVALRCDPISGHVSLYWYRQALGQGPEFLTYFNYEAQQDKSGLPNDRFSAERPEGSISTLTIQRTEQRDSAMYRCASRPGASTGELFFGEGSRLTVL.

This rearrangement joins TRBV9 to TRBJ2-7; TRBD1 matches at 7 bases. This CDR3 contains 16 residues. V shed 3 bases and J 2 bases; nucleotides not matched to a gene: 11. Germline V CDR1 and CDR2: SGDLS, YYNGEE. This CDR3 is CASSGDVGTAAYEQYF. CDR3 DNA: TGTGCCAGCAGCGGAGATGTCGGGACAGCAGCCTACGAGCAGTACTTC.

The CDR3 nucleotides are TGTGCCAGCAGCTTATCAGGGGGCCTTGAGCAGTTCTTC. It codes for CASSLSGGLEQFF. The chain recombines TRBV7-9 with TRBJ2-1; TRBD1 matches at 8 bases. This CDR3 comprises 13 residues. Germline V gives CDR1 SEHNR, CDR2 FQNEAQ (reference sequence). The V segment lost 2 bases and the J segment 9 bases; nucleotides outside the gene matches: 3.

This clone was seen a few times. The chain carries TRBV29-1 and TRBJ2-7; D is uncertain. With 7 bases removed from V and 3 bases from J, the gap between germline ends came to 13 bases. CDR3 length: 12 residues. In germline, CDR1 is SQVTM, CDR2 ANQGSEA. Written as DNA, the CDR3 is TGCAGCGCAGAAACAGAGAGCTACGAGCAGTACTTC. Its translation is CSAETESYEQYF.

The chain carries TRBV5-6 and TRBJ2-1; 9 bases are a match to TRBD2. This CDR3 region has 13 residues. The V gene's germline CDR1 is SGHDT and CDR2 YYEEEE. The V and J ends lost 7 bases and 7 bases, in that order; junction bases with no gene match: 6. The CDR3 DNA sequence: TGTGCCAGCCGCGGGAGGGCGTCAAATGAGCAGTTCTTC. This sequence encodes CASRGRASNEQFF.

The chain employs TRBV18 and TRBJ2-1, with TRBD2 matching over 7 bases. There are 14 residues in the CDR3. Germline loops: CDR1 KGHSH, CDR2 LQKENI. Trimming took 3 bases from V and 6 from J; bases not matched to a gene: 5. CDR3 in amino acids: CASSPTSSTNEQFF. The DNA of the CDR3 is TGTGCCAGCTCACCGACTAGCAGCACCAATGAGCAGTTCTTC.

The chain is built from TRBV4-1 and TRBJ1-6; maybe TRBD1 (6 bases). CDR3 size: 15 residues. The germline V gene has CDR1 MGHRA and CDR2 YSYEKL. V was shortened by 3 bases and J by 6 bases, with 12 bases between the two germline ends. CDR3 in DNA: TGCGCCAGCAGCCACTCAGCAGGGGCTAATTCACCCCTCCACTTT. Its protein product is CASSHSAGANSPLHF.

The J gene is TRBJ2-7, the V gene TRBV7-2, with D unresolved. The CDR3 totals 13 residues. Germline V lookup: CDR1 SGHTA, CDR2 FQGNSA. The ends were cut back, 5 bases at V and 3 bases at J, with 11 bases in the middle. CDR3 loop: CASSREVRYEQYF. The CDR3 region has the DNA TGTGCCAGCAGCCGAGAGGTCCGCTACGAGCAGTACTTC.

This chain connects TRBV6-5 to TRBJ1-6; possibly TRBD1 for D (5 bases). Trimming took 4 bases from V and 2 from J, leaving 9 bases between them. CDR3 length equals 15 residues. Germline V lookup: CDR1 MNHEY, CDR2 SVGAGI. The CDR3 coding sequence is TGTGCCAGCAGTTTCGGAGGGGCCTATAATTCACCCCTCCACTTT. Its protein is CASSFGGAYNSPLHF.

V usage is TRBV5-8 and J usage is TRBJ1-3; TRBD1 matches at 7 bases. From germline, CDR1 is SGHTS and CDR2 YDEGEE. The CDR3 is 15 amino acids. V was clipped by 6 bases and J by 3 bases; unmatched bases: 9. The CDR3 DNA follows: TGTGCCAGCACGGAGCCTACAGGGGTTGGAAACACCATATATTTT. Its translation: CASTEPTGVGNTIYF.

The chain joins TRBV29-1 to TRBJ2-1; weak D call: TRBD2 (7 bases). CDR3 length equals 15 residues. Trimming shortened V by 3 bases and J by 2 bases, and 14 bases separated the two germline ends. From germline, CDR1 is SQVTM and CDR2 ANQGSEA. The CDR3 nucleotides are TGCAGCGTTGAGGTCCGGCGGGGGCCCTACAATGAGCAGTTCTTC. Its protein is CSVEVRRGPYNEQFF.

The V and J genes are TRBV7-9 and TRBJ2-5; D is perhaps TRBD2 (5 bases). Trimming pared 6 bases from V and 0 bases from J, leaving 11 bases between. Germline CDR1 reads SEHNR; CDR2 reads FQNEAQ (reference sequence). CDR3 length equals 14 residues. CDR3 in amino acids: CASSPQRHQETQYF. As DNA, the CDR3 is TGTGCCAGCAGTCCCCAGCGGCACCAAGAGACCCAGTACTTC.

The chain employs TRBV6-5 and TRBJ2-2; no reliable D call. The V end was cut by 0 bases, the J end by 7 bases, with 12 bases between. Germline assignment: CDR1 MNHEY and CDR2 SVGAGI. The CDR3 contains 15 residues. CDR3 sequence reads: CASSYSISGGGELFF. The CDR3, as DNA: TGTGCCAGCAGTTACTCGATCAGTGGCGGCGGGGAGCTGTTTTTT.

The rearrangement uses TRBV5-1 and TRBJ1-1, with TRBD1 as a possible D gene (6 bases). V shed 0 bases and J shed 3 bases, with 9 bases lying between them. This CDR3 spans 14 amino acids. CDR1 and CDR2 (germline): SGHRS, YFSETQ. CDR3 in DNA: TGCGCCAGCAGCTTGGGACAGGTCCACACTGAAGCTTTCTTT. Its translation is CASSLGQVHTEAFF.

At least ten counts were recorded for this clone. This rearrangement joins TRBV10-3 to TRBJ1-1, with D maybe TRBD1 (6 bases). The germline V and J ends were trimmed by 2 bases and 2 bases, with 9 bases remaining between them. Germline CDR1 is ENHRY and CDR2 is SYGVKD. The CDR3 extends over 14 amino acids. CDR3: CAISEVTGNTEAFF. For the CDR3, the DNA is TGTGCCATCAGTGAGGTGACAGGCAACACTGAAGCTTTCTTT.

The rearrangement links TRBV5-1 to TRBJ1-1; D call uncertain. V was clipped by 0 bases and J by 1 base, with 10 bases between them. The CDR3 sequence is 15 residues long. Germline V CDR1 and CDR2: SGHRS, YFSETQ. DNA for the CDR3: TGCGCCAGCAGCTTGGCCGATATGAGGAACACTGAAGCTTTCTTT. Translation gives CASSLADMRNTEAFF.

The chain is built from TRBV19 and TRBJ1-5; 7 positions agree with TRBD1. The CDR3 consists of 15 residues. Per germline, CDR1 LNHDA and CDR2 SQIVND (reference sequence). J was trimmed by 3 bases and V by 8 bases; bases with no gene match: 10. CDR3 coding DNA: TGTGCCAGTGGCGCGAGAGGGGGCCTCAATCAGCCCCAGCATTTT. Encoded protein: CASGARGGLNQPQHF. Looking up the rest from reference TRBV19 and TRBJ1-5 gives the full variable domain: DGGITQSPKYLFRKEGQNVTLSCEQNLNHDAMYWYRQDPGQGLRLIYYSQIVNDFQKGDIAEGYSVSREKKESFPLTVTSAQKNPTAFYLCASGARGGLNQPQHFGDGTRLSIL.

This chain connects TRBV28 to TRBJ1-5; tentatively, D is TRBD1 (5 bases). The length of the CDR3 is 17 residues. V was clipped by 6 bases and J by 1 base, with 19 bases between them. From germline, CDR1 is MDHEN and CDR2 SYDVKM. DNA for the CDR3: TGTGCCAGCAGCCAACAAGGGGCTTACCGGAGCAATCAGCCCCAGCATTTT. Protein: CASSQQGAYRSNQPQHF.

This chain links TRBV29-1 with TRBJ1-3; D not resolved. Per germline, CDR1 SQVTM and CDR2 ANQGSEA. The CDR3 covers 12 residues. V lost 6 bases, J lost 0 bases, and 6 bases lay in between. The CDR3, as DNA: TGCAGCGTGGGAGGCTCTGGAAACACCATATATTTT. It encodes CSVGGSGNTIYF.

The chain joins TRBV11-2 to TRBJ2-5, with D perhaps matching TRBD2 (5 bases). The CDR3 consists of 15 residues. In germline, CDR1 is SGHAT, CDR2 FQNNGV. Trimming pared 8 bases from V and 3 bases from J, leaving 19 bases between. The CDR3 spells CASVLGGGFEETQYF. CDR3 nucleotides: TGTGCCAGCGTCCTCGGCGGCGGGTTTGAAGAGACCCAGTACTTC.

This chain connects TRBV7-2 to TRBJ2-2, with a weak D call TRBD1 (6 bases). The CDR3 runs 15 residues. The ends were cut back, 5 bases at V and 3 bases at J, with 13 bases in the middle. Germline V gives CDR1 SGHTA, CDR2 FQGNSA. The CDR3 loop is CASSQPGADTGELFF. CDR3 bases: TGTGCCAGCAGCCAGCCAGGGGCTGACACCGGGGAGCTGTTTTTT.